This T cell receptor (beta chain) is drawn from a study of T cell responses to AZD1222 COVID-19 vaccine. Assay: immunoSEQ multiplex PCR; the TCRdb copy retains only in-frame clones and omits some. The table lists roughly 100,000 clones, approximately 90% of them singletons. J lost 2 bases, V lost 3 bases, and 14 bases had no gene match. The CDR3 loop spans 18 amino acids. Germline lookup yields CDR1 SGHNT and CDR2 YYREEE (reference sequence). Sample: peripheral blood, taken on day 0 of AZD1222 vaccination. The chain couples TRBV5-4 to TRBJ1-2; 9 nucleotides agree with TRBD1. The TCR comes from an adult in good health. The CDR3: CASSSESAWDRANYGYTF. In DNA form, the CDR3 reads TGTGCCAGCAGCTCCGAGTCCGCTTGGGACAGGGCCAACTATGGCTACACCTTC.